This TCR beta chain originates from a study of post-analysis software for immune sequencing data. Study results and limitations: Patients had higher frequencies than controls of about 5 TRBV segments, including TRBV5-6, TRBV5-1 and TRBV20-1. Under F measure analysis, samples from one preparation batch co-clustered strongly.

CDR3 size: 14 residues. Trimming cost V 1 base and J 5 bases, with 11 bases left between them. cDNA libraries for TCR beta contained unique molecular identifiers. Using its own MiXCR run on the PCR reads, TCRdb lists one record per CDR3 protein. In the table there are just over 250,000 distinct CDR3 sequences, 35% to 40% of which are singletons. This clonotype was seen a handful of times. Its antigen is undetermined. The sample taken for sequencing was blood. The chain couples TRBV12-3 or TRBV12-4 to TRBJ1-1; no clear D. This sequence was found in a girl aged 10 to 17 with multiple sclerosis. The CDR3 region is CASSLGTYFTEAFF. In DNA, the CDR3 is TGTGCCAGCAGTTTAGGGACTTATTTTACTGAAGCTTTCTTT.